This TCR beta chain stems from a study of PD-1 blockade in classical Hodgkin lymphoma. V lost 5 bases and J 8 bases, leaving 13 bases between the germline ends. The germline CDR1 and CDR2 sequences are MGHRA and YSYEKL. The CDR3 is made up of 13 amino acids. As for this clone: The antigen is not known.

General study results and limits: Unlike CD8+ TCR diversity, which did not rise significantly by C4D1, CD4+ TCR diversity did. Lower baseline TCR diversity marked trial partial responders and progressors.

Patients all relapsed after autologous stem cell transplantation, and there was variation in brentuximab vedotin exposure. Some clones are missing from TCRdb's copy, which holds only in-frame ones; the method was immunoSEQ multiplex PCR. The sample comprises about 37,000 clones, roughly four fifths of which are singletons, and approximately 11% rests with the top ten. The sample consisted of peripheral blood mononuclear cells (PBMCs), taken at baseline. The rearrangement joins TRBV4-1 to TRBJ1-5; TRBD1 is a possible D gene (5 bases). The receptor's source is a human donor with classical Hodgkin lymphoma. The CDR3 coding sequence is TGCGCCAGCAGCTTACGCAGGGCCGAGCCCCAGCATTTT. Residues: CASSLRRAEPQHF.